This passage covers 18 T cell receptor beta chains from one sample sequenced in a study of cytomegalovirus exposure and HLA in healthy donors. The PCR ran on 60 Vbeta and 13 Jbeta primers. Sequenced by immunoSEQ multiplex PCR; TCRdb stores in-frame clones only, minus some. The table lists roughly 120,000 clones, around 79% of them singletons. Material: PBMCs. These receptors originate from a woman in her forties in good health and CMV-seronegative.

The J gene is TRBJ2-3, the V gene TRBV28; a possible D gene is TRBD2 (6 bases). Germline V gene lookup returns CDR1 MDHEN and CDR2 SYDVKM. V was cut by 5 bases and J by 3 bases, with 21 bases left in between. The CDR3 covers 17 residues. The CDR3 sequence is CASSPRPPRERTDTQYF. CDR3 nucleotide sequence: TGTGCCAGCAGTCCTCGCCCCCCACGGGAGAGGACAGATACGCAGTATTTT. Full variable domain (remainder filled in from reference TRBV28 and TRBJ2-3): DVKVTQSSRYLVKRTGEKVFLECVQDMDHENMFWYRQDPGLGLRLIYFSYDVKMKEKGDIPEGYSVSREKKERFSLILESASTNQTSMYLCASSPRPPRERTDTQYFGPGTRLTVL.

The CDR3 sequence: CASSAEGARGTEAFF. In nucleotides, the CDR3 is TGTGCCAGCAGCGCCGAGGGGGCGCGAGGCACTGAAGCTTTCTTT. The V call is TRBV9, the J call TRBJ1-1; 7 bases fit TRBD1. CDR1 SGDLS and CDR2 YYNGEE come from the germline V gene. V gave up 3 bases and J gave up 4 bases; unmatched junction bases: 9. CDR3 length: 15 residues.

This clone has just one count. The chain is built from TRBV9 and TRBJ1-1; D is undetermined. CDR3 size: 14 residues. The V and J ends lost 0 bases and 5 bases respectively, with 11 bases between them. CDR1 and CDR2 from the germline V gene are SGDLS and YYNGEE. The CDR3 coding sequence is TGTGCCAGCAGCGTAGGGGTGACGGGAACTGAAGCTTTCTTT. Encoded protein: CASSVGVTGTEAFF. The full variable domain, rest sourced from reference TRBV9 and TRBJ1-1, is DSGVTQTPKHLITATGQRVTLRCSPRSGDLSVYWYQQSLDQGLQFLIQYYNGEERAKGNILERFSAQQFPDLHSELNLSSLELGDSALYFCASSVGVTGTEAFFGQGTRLTVV.

Notes on this clone: Within the sample, other DNA sequences also encode this same CDR3. The gene calls are TRBV18 and TRBJ2-3; 8 bases are a match to TRBD1. Trimming removed 3 bases from V and 3 bases from J; junction bases left unmatched: 5. The CDR3 runs 15 residues. Germline V lookup: CDR1 KGHSH, CDR2 LQKENI. CDR3 nucleotide sequence: TGTGCCAGCTCACCCACAGGGGGAAAGACAGATACGCAGTATTTT. This encodes CASSPTGGKTDTQYF.

The DNA of the CDR3 is TGTGCCAGCAGTTCGACAGGGGGGGCTTTCTTT. This translates into CASSSTGGAFF. The rearrangement uses TRBV27 and TRBJ1-1; 9 bases agree with TRBD1. Germline CDR1 reads MNHEY; CDR2 reads SMNVEV (reference sequence). Trimming took 4 bases from V and 11 from J; bases not matched to a gene: 2. CDR3 length: 11 amino acids.

The table lists this clone with a count of one. The chain joins TRBV6-5 to TRBJ1-5; 11 nucleotides agree with TRBD1. V was clipped by 6 bases and J by 2 bases; unmatched bases: 3. CDR1 MNHEY and CDR2 SVGAGI come from the germline V gene. The CDR3 contains 15 residues. The CDR3 spells CASSRTGGGNQPQHF. CDR3 sequence (DNA): TGTGCCAGCAGCAGGACAGGGGGCGGCAATCAGCCCCAGCATTTT.

The chain couples TRBV9 to TRBJ2-5; TRBD1 is a possible D gene (6 bases). The J call may be incorrect, as the DNA end agrees better with TRBJ2-7. The CDR3 spans 14 residues. Germline V gives CDR1 SGDLS, CDR2 YYNGEE. The CDR3 protein is CASSVDSGAYEQYF. In nucleotides, the CDR3 is TGTGCCAGCAGCGTAGATTCAGGGGCCTACGAGCAGTACTTC.

The V gene is TRBV6-1, the J gene TRBJ2-5, with a tentative D call TRBD2 (6 bases). This CDR3 region has 14 residues. The V end lost 7 bases, the J end lost 5 bases, and 17 bases lay between the germline ends. The germline V gene has CDR1 MNHNS and CDR2 SASEGT. The CDR3 DNA sequence: TGTGCCAGCAAACGGGACCGTGGAGGGGAGACCCAGTACTTC. Protein sequence: CASKRDRGGETQYF.

V is TRBV9 and J is TRBJ2-1; 8 nucleotides align to TRBD2. The V segment lost 3 bases and the J segment 4 bases; nucleotides outside the gene matches: 6. The CDR3 sequence is 15 residues long. Germline CDR1 SGDLS, CDR2 YYNGEE. The CDR3 sequence is CASSAGGTTYNEQFF. Here the CDR3 DNA reads TGTGCCAGCAGCGCGGGGGGGACGACTTACAATGAGCAGTTCTTC. The whole variable domain, remainder taken from reference TRBV9 and TRBJ2-1, is DSGVTQTPKHLITATGQRVTLRCSPRSGDLSVYWYQQSLDQGLQFLIQYYNGEERAKGNILERFSAQQFPDLHSELNLSSLELGDSALYFCASSAGGTTYNEQFFGPGTRLTVL.

V and J are TRBV6-5 and TRBJ2-7, with 8 bases that match TRBD1. Germline V gene data show CDR1 as MNHEY and CDR2 as SVGAGI. The CDR3 totals 14 residues. Losses at the gene ends were 4 bases for V and 2 bases for J; bases not matched to a gene: 4. CDR3 sequence: CASSSRQGTYEQYF. Written as DNA, the CDR3 is TGTGCCAGCAGTTCTCGACAGGGGACCTACGAGCAGTACTTC.

The chain couples TRBV9 to TRBJ2-3; D uncertain. Germline V gene lookup returns CDR1 SGDLS and CDR2 YYNGEE. Trimming removed 4 bases at V and 5 bases at J, with 8 bases between. The CDR3 extends over 12 amino acids. Written as DNA, the CDR3 is TGTGCCAGCAGCCCCATCGGAGATACGCAGTATTTT. This gives the protein CASSPIGDTQYF.

The CDR3 region is CASSLVAGAYEQYF. The CDR3 nucleotides are TGTGCCAGCAGCTTAGTAGCGGGGGCCTACGAGCAGTACTTC. The chain uses TRBV7-2 and TRBJ2-7; 9 bases fit TRBD2. V was pared by 1 base and J by 2 bases, with 0 bases of the junction left unmatched. This CDR3 contains 14 residues. Germline-derived CDR1 and CDR2 are SGHTA and FQGNSA. Drawing the rest from reference TRBV7-2 and TRBJ2-7, the complete variable domain is GAGVSQSPSNKVTEKGKDVELRCDPISGHTALYWYRQSLGQGLEFLIYFQGNSAPDKSGLPSDRFSAERTGGSVSTLTIQRTQQEDSAVYLCASSLVAGAYEQYFGPGTRLTVT.

This chain uses TRBV5-8 with TRBJ1-1; TRBD1 agrees at 8 bases. Germline values: CDR1 SGHTS, CDR2 YDEGEE. J gave up 5 bases and V 5 bases, and 8 bases lay outside the gene matches. The CDR3 length is 14 residues. The CDR3 nucleotides read TGTGCCAGCAGTACAGGACAGGGTATAACTGAAGCTTTCTTT. This gives the protein CASSTGQGITEAFF.

The chain employs TRBV28 and TRBJ1-1, with TRBD1 identical over 7 bases. Germline V gene lookup returns CDR1 MDHEN and CDR2 SYDVKM. V lost 5 bases, J lost 11 bases, and 11 bases stayed unmatched. CDR3 length: 13 amino acids. CDR3 sequence (DNA): TGTGCCAGCAGTCAAGGAGGGGGCCTTTACGCTTTCTTT. Translated, it gives CASSQGGGLYAFF.

The chain uses TRBV6-6 and TRBJ1-1; 10 bases align to TRBD1. CDR1 MNHNY and CDR2 SVGAGI come from the germline V gene (reference sequence). Unmatched junction bases numbered 3, after V lost 7 bases and J lost 4 bases. This CDR3 contains 13 residues. The CDR3 DNA reads TGTGCCAGCAAGACAGGGGGCGTCACTGAAGCTTTCTTT. As protein: CASKTGGVTEAFF.

The V and J genes are TRBV6-5 and TRBJ1-5; a possible D gene is TRBD1 (6 bases). This CDR3 spans 13 amino acids. V dropped 6 bases and J dropped 6 bases, with 12 bases sitting between them. In germline, CDR1 is MNHEY, CDR2 SVGAGI. CDR3 sequence: CASRNRVGQPQHF. CDR3 DNA: TGTGCCAGCAGAAACAGGGTCGGTCAGCCCCAGCATTTT.

The chain uses TRBV18 and TRBJ1-2; TRBD1 agrees at 7 bases. The CDR3 extends over 14 amino acids. Germline values: CDR1 KGHSH, CDR2 LQKENI. With V trimmed by 5 bases and J by 0 bases, 3 bases remained unmatched. Here the CDR3 reads CASSFDRANYGYTF. The CDR3 bases are TGTGCCAGCTCATTCGACAGGGCTAACTATGGCTACACCTTC.

The genes are TRBV28 and TRBJ1-2; D is uncertain. Germline assignment: CDR1 MDHEN and CDR2 SYDVKM. This CDR3 region has 12 residues. Trimming pared 4 bases from V and 4 bases from J, leaving 7 bases between. The CDR3 protein is CASSYGIYGYTF. The CDR3, as DNA: TGTGCCAGCAGTTACGGGATCTATGGCTACACCTTC.